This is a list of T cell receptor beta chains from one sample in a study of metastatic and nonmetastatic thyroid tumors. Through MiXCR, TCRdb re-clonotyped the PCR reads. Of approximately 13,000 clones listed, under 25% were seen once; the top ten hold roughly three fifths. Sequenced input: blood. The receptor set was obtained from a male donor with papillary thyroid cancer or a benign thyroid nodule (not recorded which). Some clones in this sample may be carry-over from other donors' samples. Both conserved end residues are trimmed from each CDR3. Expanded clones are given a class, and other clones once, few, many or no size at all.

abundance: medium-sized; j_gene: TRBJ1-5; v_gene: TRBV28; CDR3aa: ASSFITVIGGQPQH
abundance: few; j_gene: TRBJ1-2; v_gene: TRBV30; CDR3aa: AWSVREFDGYT
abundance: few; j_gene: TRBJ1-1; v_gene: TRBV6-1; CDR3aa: ASSDSANTEAF
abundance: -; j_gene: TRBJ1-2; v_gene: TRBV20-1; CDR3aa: SARDSRTPLGYGYT
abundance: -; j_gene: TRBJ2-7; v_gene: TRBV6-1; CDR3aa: ASTRDRDSEQY
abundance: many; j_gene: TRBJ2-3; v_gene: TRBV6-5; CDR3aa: ASTSRGRTDTQY
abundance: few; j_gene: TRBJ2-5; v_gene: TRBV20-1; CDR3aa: SASPSGRARETQY
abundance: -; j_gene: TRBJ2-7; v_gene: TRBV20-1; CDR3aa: SARILVGLEQY
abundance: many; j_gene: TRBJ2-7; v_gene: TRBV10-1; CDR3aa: AGGGLAGGRRRY
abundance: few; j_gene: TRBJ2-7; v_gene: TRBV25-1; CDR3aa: ASSERQGAGGELY
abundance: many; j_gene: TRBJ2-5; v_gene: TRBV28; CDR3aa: ASGGGVKETQY
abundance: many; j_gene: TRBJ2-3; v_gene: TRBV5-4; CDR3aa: ASSLGGLAKDTQY
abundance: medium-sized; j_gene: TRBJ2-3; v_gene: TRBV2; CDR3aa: ASSNSGSTGDTQY
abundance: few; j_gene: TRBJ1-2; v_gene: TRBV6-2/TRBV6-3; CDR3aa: ASSHRTGRGNYGYT
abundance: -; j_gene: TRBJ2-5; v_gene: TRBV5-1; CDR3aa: ASSLGPRGETQY
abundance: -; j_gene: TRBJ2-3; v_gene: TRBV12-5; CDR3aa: ASGPGQDTDTQY
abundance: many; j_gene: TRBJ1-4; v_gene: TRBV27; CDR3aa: ASKRRTDEKLF
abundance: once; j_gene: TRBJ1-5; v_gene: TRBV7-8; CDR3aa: ASSLDRAGDQPQH
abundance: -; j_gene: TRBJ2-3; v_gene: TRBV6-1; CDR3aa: ASSEYYGEPSTDTQY
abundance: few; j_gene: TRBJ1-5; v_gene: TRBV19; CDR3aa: ASILGGTLRNQPQH
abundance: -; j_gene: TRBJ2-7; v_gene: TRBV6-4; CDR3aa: ASSDSLGPSYEQY
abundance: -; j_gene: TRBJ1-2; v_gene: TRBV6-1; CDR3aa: ASRREGVAGYT
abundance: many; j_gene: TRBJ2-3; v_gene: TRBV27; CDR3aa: ASRGLESTDTQY
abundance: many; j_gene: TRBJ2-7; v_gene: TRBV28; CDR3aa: ASREGFSYEQY
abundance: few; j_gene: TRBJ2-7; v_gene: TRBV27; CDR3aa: ASSLGQPYEQY
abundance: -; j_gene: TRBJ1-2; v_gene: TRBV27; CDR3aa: ASSSLGAYGYT
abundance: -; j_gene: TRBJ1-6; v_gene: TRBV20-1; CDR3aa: SARVRDRYSPLH
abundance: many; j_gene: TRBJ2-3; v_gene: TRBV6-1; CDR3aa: ASSEAAGGPDTQY
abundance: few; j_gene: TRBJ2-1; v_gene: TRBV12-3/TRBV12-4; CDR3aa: ASGSRTSGRRNEQF
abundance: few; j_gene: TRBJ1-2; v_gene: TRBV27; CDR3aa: ASSPSGNYGYT
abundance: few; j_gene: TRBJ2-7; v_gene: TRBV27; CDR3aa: ASSYGTSRSYEQY
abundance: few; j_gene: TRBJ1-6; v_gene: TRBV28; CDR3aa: ASSPLRTSSYNSPLH
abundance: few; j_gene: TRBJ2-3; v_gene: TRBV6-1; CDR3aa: ASSEGGTDTQY
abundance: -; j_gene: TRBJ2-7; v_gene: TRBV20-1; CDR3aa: SARGLAPYEQY